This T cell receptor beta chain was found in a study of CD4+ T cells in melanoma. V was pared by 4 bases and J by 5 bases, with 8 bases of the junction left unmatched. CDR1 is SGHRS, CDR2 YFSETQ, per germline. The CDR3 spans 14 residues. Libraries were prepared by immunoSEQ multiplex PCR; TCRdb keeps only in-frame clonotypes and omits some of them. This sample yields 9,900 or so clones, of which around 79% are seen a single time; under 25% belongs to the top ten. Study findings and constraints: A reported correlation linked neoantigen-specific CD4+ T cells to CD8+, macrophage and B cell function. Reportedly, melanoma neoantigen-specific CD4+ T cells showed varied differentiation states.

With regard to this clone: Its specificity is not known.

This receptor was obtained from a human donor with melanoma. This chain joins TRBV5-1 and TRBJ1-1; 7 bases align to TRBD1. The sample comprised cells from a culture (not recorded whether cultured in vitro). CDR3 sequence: CASSPQGMRTEAFF. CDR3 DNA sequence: TGCGCCAGCAGCCCACAGGGGATGAGGACTGAAGCTTTCTTT.